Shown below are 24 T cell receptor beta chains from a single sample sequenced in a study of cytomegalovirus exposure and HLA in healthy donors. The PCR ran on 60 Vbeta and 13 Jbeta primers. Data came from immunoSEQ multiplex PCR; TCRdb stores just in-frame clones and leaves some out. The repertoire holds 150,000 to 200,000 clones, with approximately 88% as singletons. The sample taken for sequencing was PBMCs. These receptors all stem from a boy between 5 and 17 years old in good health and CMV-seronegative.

CDR3: CASSELGATIYF. The CDR3, as DNA: TGTGCCAGCAGTGAATTGGGAGCCACCATATATTTT. The V gene is TRBV28, the J gene TRBJ1-3; D gene uncertain. Trimming removed 5 bases at V and 9 bases at J, with 11 bases between. Germline V CDR1 and CDR2: MDHEN, SYDVKM. CDR3 length equals 12 residues.

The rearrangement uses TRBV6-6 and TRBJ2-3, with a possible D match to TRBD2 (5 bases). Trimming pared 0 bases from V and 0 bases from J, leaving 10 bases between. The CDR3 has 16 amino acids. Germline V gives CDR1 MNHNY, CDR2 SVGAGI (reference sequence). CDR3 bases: TGTGCCAGCAGTTACTCGGAGGCATCTAGCACAGATACGCAGTATTTT. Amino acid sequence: CASSYSEASSTDTQYF.

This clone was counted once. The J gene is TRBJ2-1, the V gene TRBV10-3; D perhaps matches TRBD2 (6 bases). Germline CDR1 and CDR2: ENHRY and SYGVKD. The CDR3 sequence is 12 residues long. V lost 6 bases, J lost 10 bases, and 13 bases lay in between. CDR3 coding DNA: TGTGCCATCAGCGGGGGAACCGCGGAGCAGTTCTTC. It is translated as CAISGGTAEQFF.

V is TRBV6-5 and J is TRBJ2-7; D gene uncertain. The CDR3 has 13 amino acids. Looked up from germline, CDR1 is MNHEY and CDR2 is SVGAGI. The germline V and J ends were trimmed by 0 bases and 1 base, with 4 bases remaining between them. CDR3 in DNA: TGTGCCAGCAGTTACTCGGCATCCTACGAGCAGTACTTC. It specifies CASSYSASYEQYF.

The CDR3 loop is CASSLSLNTEAFF. The CDR3, as DNA: TGCGCCAGCAGCCTGTCTTTGAACACTGAAGCTTTCTTT. This rearrangement joins TRBV5-1 to TRBJ1-1; D unresolved. V gave up 4 bases and J gave up 0 bases, with 7 bases separating them. The germline CDR1 and CDR2 sequences are SGHRS and YFSETQ. The CDR3 has 13 amino acids. Complete variable domain (other parts from reference TRBV5-1 and TRBJ1-1): KAGVTQTPRYLIKTRGQQVTLSCSPISGHRSVSWYQQTPGQGLQFLFEYFSETQRNKGNFPGRFSGRQFSNSRSEMNVSTLELGDSALYLCASSLSLNTEAFFGQGTRLTVV.

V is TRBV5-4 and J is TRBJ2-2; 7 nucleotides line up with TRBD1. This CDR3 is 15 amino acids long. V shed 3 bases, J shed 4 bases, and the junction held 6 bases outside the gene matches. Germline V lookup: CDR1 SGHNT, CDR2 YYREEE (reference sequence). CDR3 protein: CASSYDRVPTGELFF. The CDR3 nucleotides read TGTGCCAGCAGCTACGACAGGGTCCCCACCGGGGAGCTGTTTTTT.

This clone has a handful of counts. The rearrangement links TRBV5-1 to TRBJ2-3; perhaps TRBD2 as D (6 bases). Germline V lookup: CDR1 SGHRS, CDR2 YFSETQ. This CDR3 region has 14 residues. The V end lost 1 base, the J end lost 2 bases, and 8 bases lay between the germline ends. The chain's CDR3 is CASSLQRVTDTQYF. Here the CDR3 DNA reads TGCGCCAGCAGCTTGCAGCGGGTCACAGATACGCAGTATTTT.

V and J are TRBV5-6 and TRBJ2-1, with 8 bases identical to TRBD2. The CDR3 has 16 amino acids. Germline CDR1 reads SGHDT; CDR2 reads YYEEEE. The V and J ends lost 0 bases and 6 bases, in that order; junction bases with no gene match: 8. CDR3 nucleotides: TGTGCCAGCAGCTTGGCCACGGCGGGAGGAGGCAATGAGCAGTTCTTC. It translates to CASSLATAGGGNEQFF.

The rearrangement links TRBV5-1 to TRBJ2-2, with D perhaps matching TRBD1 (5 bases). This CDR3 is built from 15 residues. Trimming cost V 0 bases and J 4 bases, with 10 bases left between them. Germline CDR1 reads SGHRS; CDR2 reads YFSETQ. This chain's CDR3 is CASSLGQGSTGELFF. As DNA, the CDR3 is TGCGCCAGCAGCTTGGGGCAGGGCAGCACCGGGGAGCTGTTTTTT.

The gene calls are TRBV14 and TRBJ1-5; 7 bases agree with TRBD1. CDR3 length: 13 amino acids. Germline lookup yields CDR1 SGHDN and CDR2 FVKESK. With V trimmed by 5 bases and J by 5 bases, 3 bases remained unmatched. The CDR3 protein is CASSDTGDQPQHF. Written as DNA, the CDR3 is TGTGCCAGCAGCGATACAGGGGATCAGCCCCAGCATTTT.

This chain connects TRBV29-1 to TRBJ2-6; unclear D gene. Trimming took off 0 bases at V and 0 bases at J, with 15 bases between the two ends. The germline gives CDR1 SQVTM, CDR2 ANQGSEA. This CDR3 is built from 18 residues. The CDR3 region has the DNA TGCAGCGTTGAAGAAAAGTTTACAACCGACTCTGGGGCCAACGTCCTGACTTTC. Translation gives CSVEEKFTTDSGANVLTF.

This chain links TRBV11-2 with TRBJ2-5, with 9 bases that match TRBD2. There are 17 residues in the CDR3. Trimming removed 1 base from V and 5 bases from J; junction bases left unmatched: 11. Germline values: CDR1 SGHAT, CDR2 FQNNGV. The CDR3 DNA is TGTGCCAGCAGCTTAGGATCGGCGGGGGGGCGTGCGGAGACCCAGTACTTC. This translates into CASSLGSAGGRAETQYF. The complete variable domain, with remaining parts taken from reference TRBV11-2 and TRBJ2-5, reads EAGVAQSPRYKIIEKRQSVAFWCNPISGHATLYWYQQILGQGPKLLIQFQNNGVVDDSQLPKDRFSAERLKGVDSTLKIQPAKLEDSAVYLCASSLGSAGGRAETQYFGPGTRLLVL.

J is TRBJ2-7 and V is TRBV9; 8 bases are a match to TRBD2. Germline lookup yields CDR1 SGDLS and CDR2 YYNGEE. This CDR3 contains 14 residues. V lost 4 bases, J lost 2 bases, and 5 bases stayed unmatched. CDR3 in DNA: TGTGCCAGCAGCTACACTAGCGGACCCTACGAGCAGTACTTC. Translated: CASSYTSGPYEQYF.

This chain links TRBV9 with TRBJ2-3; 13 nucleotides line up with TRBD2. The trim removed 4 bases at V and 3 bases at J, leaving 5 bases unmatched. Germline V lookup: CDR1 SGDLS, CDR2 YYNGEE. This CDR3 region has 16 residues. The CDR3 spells CASSIGLAGATDTQYF. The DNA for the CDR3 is TGTGCCAGCAGCATCGGACTAGCGGGAGCGACAGATACGCAGTATTTT.

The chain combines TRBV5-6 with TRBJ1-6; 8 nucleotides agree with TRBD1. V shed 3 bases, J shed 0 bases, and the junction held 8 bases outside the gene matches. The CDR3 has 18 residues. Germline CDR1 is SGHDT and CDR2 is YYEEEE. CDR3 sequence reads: CASSWTRTGSSYNSPLHF. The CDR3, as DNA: TGTGCCAGCAGCTGGACAAGGACAGGGAGCTCCTATAATTCACCCCTCCACTTT.

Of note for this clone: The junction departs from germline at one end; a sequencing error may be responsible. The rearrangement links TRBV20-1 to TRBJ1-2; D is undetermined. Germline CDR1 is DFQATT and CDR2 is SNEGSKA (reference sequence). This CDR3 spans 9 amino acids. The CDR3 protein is CSASPGRPF. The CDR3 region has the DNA TGCAGTGCTAGCCCGGGGAGGCCCTTC.

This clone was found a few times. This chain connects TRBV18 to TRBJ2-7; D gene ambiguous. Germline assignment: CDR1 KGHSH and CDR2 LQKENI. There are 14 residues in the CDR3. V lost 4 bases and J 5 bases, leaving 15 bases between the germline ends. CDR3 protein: CASSLSRSTDEQYF. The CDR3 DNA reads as TGTGCCAGCTCACTCTCTAGGAGTACCGACGAGCAGTACTTC.

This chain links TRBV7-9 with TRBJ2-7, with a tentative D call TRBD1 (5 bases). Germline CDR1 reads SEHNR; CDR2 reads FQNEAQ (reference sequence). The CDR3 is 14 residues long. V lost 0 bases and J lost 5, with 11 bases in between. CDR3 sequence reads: CASSLAPGWNEQYF. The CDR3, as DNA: TGTGCCAGCAGCTTAGCCCCAGGGTGGAACGAGCAGTACTTC.

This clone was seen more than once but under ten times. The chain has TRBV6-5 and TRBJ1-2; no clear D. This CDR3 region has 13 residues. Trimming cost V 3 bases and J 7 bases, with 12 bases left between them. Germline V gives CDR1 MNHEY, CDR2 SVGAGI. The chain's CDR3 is CASSYKEATGYTF. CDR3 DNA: TGTGCCAGCAGTTATAAGGAGGCTACTGGCTACACCTTC.

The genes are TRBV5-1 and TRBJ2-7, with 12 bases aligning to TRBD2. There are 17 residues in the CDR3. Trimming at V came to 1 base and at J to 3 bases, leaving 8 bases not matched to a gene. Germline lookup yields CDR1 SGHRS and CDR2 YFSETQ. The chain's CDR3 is CASSLLTSGSDGYEQYF. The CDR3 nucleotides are TGCGCCAGCAGCTTGTTGACTAGCGGGAGTGACGGCTACGAGCAGTACTTC.

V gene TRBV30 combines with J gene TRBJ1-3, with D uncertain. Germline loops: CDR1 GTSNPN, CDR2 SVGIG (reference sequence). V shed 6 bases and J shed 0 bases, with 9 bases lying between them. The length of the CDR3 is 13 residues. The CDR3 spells CACDTDSGNTIYF. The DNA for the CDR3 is TGTGCCTGTGACACAGACTCTGGAAACACCATATATTTT. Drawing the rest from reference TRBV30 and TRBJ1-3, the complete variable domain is SQTIHQWPATLVQPVGSPLSLECTVEGTSNPNLYWYRQAAGRGLQLLFYSVGIGQISSEVPQNLSASRPQDRQFILSSKKLLLSDSGFYLCACDTDSGNTIYFGEGSWLTVV.

The DNA of the CDR3 is TGTGCCACCAGCAGAGATGCTACGGGAGCCAAAAACATTCAGTACTTC. Amino acid sequence: CATSRDATGAKNIQYF. This rearrangement joins TRBV15 to TRBJ2-4, with no clear D. V lost 0 bases to trimming and J lost 0 bases, with 9 bases between them. The germline CDR1 and CDR2 sequences are LNHNV and YYDKDF (reference sequence). This CDR3 is built from 16 residues.

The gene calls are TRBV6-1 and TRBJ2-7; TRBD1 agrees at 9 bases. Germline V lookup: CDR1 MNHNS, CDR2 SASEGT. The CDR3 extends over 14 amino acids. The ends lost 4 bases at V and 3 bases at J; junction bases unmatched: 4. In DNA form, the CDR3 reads TGTGCCAGCAGTGCCGGGACAGGGATCTACGAGCAGTACTTC. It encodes CASSAGTGIYEQYF.

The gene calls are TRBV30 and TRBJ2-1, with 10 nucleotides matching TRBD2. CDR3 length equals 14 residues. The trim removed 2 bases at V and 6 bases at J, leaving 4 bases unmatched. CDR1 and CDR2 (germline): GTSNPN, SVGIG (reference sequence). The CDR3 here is CAWSTSGMFNEQFF. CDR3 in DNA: TGTGCCTGGAGTACTAGCGGGATGTTCAATGAGCAGTTCTTC. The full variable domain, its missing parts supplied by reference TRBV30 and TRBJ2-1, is SQTIHQWPATLVQPVGSPLSLECTVEGTSNPNLYWYRQAAGRGLQLLFYSVGIGQISSEVPQNLSASRPQDRQFILSSKKLLLSDSGFYLCAWSTSGMFNEQFFGPGTRLTVL.